This is a list of T cell receptor beta chains from one sample in a study of T-cell memory formation after mild COVID-19. MiXCR, run by TCRdb on the 5' RACE reads, gives a single entry per CDR3 protein. Among tens of thousands of distinct CDR3 sequences listed, nearly 25% were seen once. Material for sequencing was PBMCs or a T cell subset sorted from them (not recorded which). These receptors all come from a man between 18 and 29 years old who had mild COVID-19 (a few samples of this study predate the infection). Cell type and time point are not known. The CDR3 runs from the conserved cysteine through the conserved F or W. D genes are given only for firm matches. For some rows the clone size is stated as once, few or many, or as a class when expanded; others skip it.

-,-,TRBJ2-2,TRBV14,TGTGCCAGCAGCCCGGGGGCAGTTTGGACCGGGGAGCTGTTTTTT,CASSPGAVWTGELFF
few,-,TRBJ1-2,TRBV20-1,TGCAGTGCTCGAAACGATCCGGGCGGTATACTATACTATGGCTACACCTTC,CSARNDPGGILYYGYTF
few,-,TRBJ1-1,TRBV4-3,TGCGCCAGCAGCAAGACGGAGAACACTGAAGCTTTCTTT,CASSKTENTEAFF
few,TRBD2,TRBJ2-1,TRBV3-1,TGTGCCAGCAGCCAAGATCCGGGGGGGCCTGAGCAGTTCTTC,CASSQDPGGPEQFF
-,-,TRBJ2-5,TRBV6-2/TRBV6-3,TGTGCCAGCCGAGAGGGGAGGATACAAGAGACCCAGTACTTC,CASREGRIQETQYF
few,-,TRBJ1-1,TRBV4-3,TGCGCCAGCAGCCATGGGGGCACTGAAGCTTTCTTT,CASSHGGTEAFF
-,-,TRBJ2-2,TRBV12-3/TRBV12-4,TGTGCCAGCAGCCCTGACCCCGGGGAGCTGTTTTTT,CASSPDPGELFF
-,TRBD1,TRBJ1-4,TRBV7-8,TGTGCCAGCAGCCCCCGGGACAGCCATAATGAAAAACTGTTTTTT,CASSPRDSHNEKLFF
-,TRBD1,TRBJ1-2,TRBV7-2,TGTGCCAGCAGCCCAGAGGGACAGGGGGCGCGAAAGTATGGCTACACCTTC,CASSPEGQGARKYGYTF
-,TRBD1,TRBJ1-2,TRBV5-4,TGTGCCAGCAGCTTGGACGGGGACAGGGGACGAGGCTACACCTTC,CASSLDGDRGRGYTF
-,TRBD2,TRBJ2-3,TRBV5-1,TGCGCCAGCAGCTTGTGGTCTCCTAGCGGGGGCAGCACAGATACGCAGTATTTT,CASSLWSPSGGSTDTQYF
-,TRBD2,TRBJ2-5,TRBV2,TGTGCCAGCAGTGAAGCGGGACTAGCGGGGAAACAAGAGACCCAGTACTTC,CASSEAGLAGKQETQYF
few,-,TRBJ2-1,TRBV3-1,TGTGCCAGCAGCCAAGAGCCGGTAACCTACAATGAGCAGTTCTTC,CASSQEPVTYNEQFF
-,-,TRBJ2-3,TRBV27,TGTGCCAGCAGTTTATGGAGCTATAGCACAGATACGCAGTATTTT,CASSLWSYSTDTQYF
-,-,TRBJ2-3,TRBV9,TGTGCCAGCAGCGTGGGGGGACCAGATACGCAGTATTTT,CASSVGGPDTQYF
-,TRBD2,TRBJ2-3,TRBV11-1,TGTGCCAGCAGCGGGACTAGCGGGGGGTCCACAGATACGCAGTATTTT,CASSGTSGGSTDTQYF
few,-,TRBJ1-1,TRBV6-5,TGTGCCAGCAGTCGGGCGTTGGGAGGAATGAACACTGAAGCTTTCTTT,CASSRALGGMNTEAFF
-,-,TRBJ2-5,TRBV6-2/TRBV6-3,TGTGCCAGCCTCAAGCGGAGGGGACGGTACCAAGAGACCCAGTACTTC,CASLKRRGRYQETQYF
once,TRBD2,TRBJ2-7,TRBV5-1,TGCGCCAGCAGCGCGGGACTAGAGGAGCAGTACTTC,CASSAGLEEQYF
few,TRBD2,TRBJ2-3,TRBV20-1,TGCAGTGCTACAGAAGCGGGGGGGTGGTCAGATACGCAGTATTTT,CSATEAGGWSDTQYF